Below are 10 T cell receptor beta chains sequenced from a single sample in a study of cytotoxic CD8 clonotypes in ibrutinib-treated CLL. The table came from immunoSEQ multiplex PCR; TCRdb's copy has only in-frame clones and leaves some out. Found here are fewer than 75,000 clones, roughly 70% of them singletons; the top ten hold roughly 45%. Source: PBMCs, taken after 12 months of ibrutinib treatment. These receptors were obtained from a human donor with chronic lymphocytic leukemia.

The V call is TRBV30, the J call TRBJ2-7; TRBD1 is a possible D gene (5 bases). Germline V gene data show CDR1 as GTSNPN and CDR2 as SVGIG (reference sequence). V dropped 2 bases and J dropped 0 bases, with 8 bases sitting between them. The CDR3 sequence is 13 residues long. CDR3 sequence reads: CAWSIRVSYEQYF. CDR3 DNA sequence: TGTGCCTGGAGTATCAGGGTCTCCTACGAGCAGTACTTC.

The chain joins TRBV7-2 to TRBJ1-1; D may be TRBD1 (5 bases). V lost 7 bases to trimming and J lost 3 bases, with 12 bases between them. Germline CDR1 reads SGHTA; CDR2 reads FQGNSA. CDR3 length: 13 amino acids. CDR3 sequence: CASKWPGYTEAFF. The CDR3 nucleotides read TGTGCCAGCAAATGGCCAGGGTACACTGAAGCTTTCTTT.

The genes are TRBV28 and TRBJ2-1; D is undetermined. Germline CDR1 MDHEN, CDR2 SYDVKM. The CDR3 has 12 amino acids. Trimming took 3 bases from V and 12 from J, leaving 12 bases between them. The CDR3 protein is CASSFRRRGQFF. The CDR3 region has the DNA TGTGCCAGCAGTTTCCGCAGGAGAGGGCAGTTCTTC.

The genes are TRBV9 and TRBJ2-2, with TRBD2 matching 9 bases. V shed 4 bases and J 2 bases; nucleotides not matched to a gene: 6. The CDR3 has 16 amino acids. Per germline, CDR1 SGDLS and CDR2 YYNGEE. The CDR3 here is CASSSPSGVNTGELFF. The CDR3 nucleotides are TGTGCCAGCAGCTCCCCTAGCGGGGTTAACACCGGGGAGCTGTTTTTT.

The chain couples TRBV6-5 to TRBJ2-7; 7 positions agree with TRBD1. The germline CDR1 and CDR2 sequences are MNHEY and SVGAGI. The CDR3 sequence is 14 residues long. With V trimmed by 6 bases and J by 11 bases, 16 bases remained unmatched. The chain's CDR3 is CASSRTGGHRPEYF. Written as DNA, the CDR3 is TGTGCCAGCAGCCGGACAGGAGGTCACCGGCCGGAGTACTTC.

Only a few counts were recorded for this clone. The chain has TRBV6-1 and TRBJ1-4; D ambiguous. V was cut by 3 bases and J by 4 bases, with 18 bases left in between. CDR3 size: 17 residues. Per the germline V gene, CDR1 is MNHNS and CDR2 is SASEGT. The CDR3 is CASSDGLWRNRNEKLFF. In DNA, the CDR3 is TGTGCCAGCAGTGACGGGTTATGGCGGAATCGTAATGAAAAACTGTTTTTT.

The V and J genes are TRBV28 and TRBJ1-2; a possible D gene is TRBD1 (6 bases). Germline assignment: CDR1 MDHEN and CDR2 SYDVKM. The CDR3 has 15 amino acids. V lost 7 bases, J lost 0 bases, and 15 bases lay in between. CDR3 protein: CASMEGHPANYGYTF. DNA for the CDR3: TGTGCCAGCATGGAGGGACACCCGGCTAACTATGGCTACACCTTC.

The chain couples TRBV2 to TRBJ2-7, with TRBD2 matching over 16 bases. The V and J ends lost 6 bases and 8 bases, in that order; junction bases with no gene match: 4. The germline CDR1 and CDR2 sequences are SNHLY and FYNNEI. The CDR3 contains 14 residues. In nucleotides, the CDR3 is TGTGCCAGCAGGCCGGGACTAGCGGGAGGGCAGCAGTACTTC. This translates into CASRPGLAGGQQYF.

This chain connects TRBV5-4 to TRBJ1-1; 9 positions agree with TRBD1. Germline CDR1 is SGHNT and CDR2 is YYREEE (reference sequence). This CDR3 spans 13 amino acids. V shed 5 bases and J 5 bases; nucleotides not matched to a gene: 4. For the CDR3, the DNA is TGTGCCAGCAGTGGGGACAGGGTGACTGAAGCTTTCTTT. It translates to CASSGDRVTEAFF. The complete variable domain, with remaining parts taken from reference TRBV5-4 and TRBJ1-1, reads ETGVTQSPTHLIKTRGQQVTLRCSSQSGHNTVSWYQQALGQGPQFIFQYYREEENGRGNFPPRFSGLQFPNYSSELNVNALELDDSALYLCASSGDRVTEAFFGQGTRLTVV.

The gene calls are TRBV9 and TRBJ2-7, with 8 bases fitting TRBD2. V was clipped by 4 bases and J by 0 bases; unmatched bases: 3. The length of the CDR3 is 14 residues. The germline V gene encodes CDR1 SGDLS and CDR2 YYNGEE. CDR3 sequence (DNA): TGTGCCAGCAGCACGGGAGGGGCCTCCTACGAGCAGTACTTC. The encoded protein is CASSTGGASYEQYF.